Listed here are 32 T cell receptor beta chains from one sample, sequenced in a study of cytomegalovirus exposure and HLA in healthy donors. PCR was performed using 60 Vbeta and 13 Jbeta primers. The table came from immunoSEQ multiplex PCR; TCRdb's copy has only in-frame clones and leaves some out. The table shows a few hundred thousand clones, with 77% occurring only once. Sequencing was performed on PBMCs. These receptors all stem from a woman aged 55-69 years in good health and CMV-seropositive.

V usage is TRBV28 and J usage is TRBJ2-7; 8 nucleotides line up with TRBD1. The CDR3 length is 12 residues. The germline V gene encodes CDR1 MDHEN and CDR2 SYDVKM. J was trimmed by 4 bases and V by 8 bases; bases with no gene match: 4. Here the CDR3 DNA reads TGTGCCAGCTCCAGGGGGCCATACGAGCAGTACTTC. Its protein product is CASSRGPYEQYF.

The V call is TRBV10-3, the J call TRBJ2-7; 14 positions agree with TRBD2. Per germline, CDR1 ENHRY and CDR2 SYGVKD. The CDR3 totals 16 residues. With 4 bases clipped from V and 0 bases from J, the junction kept 2 bases outside the gene matches. CDR3 region: CAISAGTSGSSYEQYF. In DNA, the CDR3 is TGTGCCATCAGTGCCGGGACTAGCGGGAGCTCCTACGAGCAGTACTTC.

The chain combines TRBV4-2 with TRBJ2-1, with D tentatively TRBD2 (6 bases). This CDR3 spans 16 amino acids. Trimming took off 3 bases at V and 4 bases at J, with 16 bases between the two ends. The germline CDR1 and CDR2 sequences are LGHNA and YNFKEQ. For the CDR3, the DNA is TGTGCCAGCAGCCAGAAAAACGGGGGAGAGTACAATGAGCAGTTCTTC. Protein: CASSQKNGGEYNEQFF.

This clone was picked up one time. Given the absence of the conserved phenylalanine or tryptophan at the CDR3 end, a read error is likely. The chain has TRBV5-4 and TRBJ2-7; tentatively, D is TRBD1 (5 bases). V was trimmed by 3 bases and J by 1 base, leaving 17 bases between them. Germline V gives CDR1 SGHNT, CDR2 YYREEE (reference sequence). This CDR3 has 16 residues. The CDR3 loop is CASSSGAGFKSYEQYC. As DNA, the CDR3 is TGTGCCAGCAGCTCTGGGGCTGGGTTTAAGTCCTACGAGCAGTACTGC.

This clone was observed a single time. This chain links TRBV5-5 with TRBJ1-5; 7 bases map to TRBD1. The germline gives CDR1 SGHKS, CDR2 YYEKEE (reference sequence). The CDR3 runs to 16 residues. Unmatched junction bases numbered 7, after V lost 0 bases and J lost 4 bases. Written as DNA, the CDR3 is TGTGCCAGCAGCTTGGGGGACAGCCTGGGGAATCAGCCCCAGCATTTT. This gives the protein CASSLGDSLGNQPQHF.

V gene TRBV18 combines with J gene TRBJ2-1; tentatively, D is TRBD1 (5 bases). Trimming left V 5 bases short and J 6 bases short, with 11 bases between. CDR3 length: 13 amino acids. Germline V gene lookup returns CDR1 KGHSH and CDR2 LQKENI. Written as DNA, the CDR3 is TGTGCCAGCTCATTACAGGAATCCAATGAGCAGTTCTTC. Amino acids: CASSLQESNEQFF. Full variable domain (rest looked up from reference TRBV18 and TRBJ2-1): NAGVMQNPRHLVRRRGQEARLRCSPMKGHSHVYWYRQLPEEGLKFMVYLQKENIIDESGMPKERFSAEFPKEGPSILRIQQVVRGDSAAYFCASSLQESNEQFFGPGTRLTVL.

This sequence joins TRBV7-9 and TRBJ1-2, with D tentatively TRBD1 (6 bases). The CDR3 contains 13 residues. V gave up 1 base and J gave up 3 bases, with 6 bases separating them. Per germline, CDR1 SEHNR and CDR2 FQNEAQ (reference sequence). Written as DNA, the CDR3 is TGTGCCAGCAGCTTAGACAGGGACTATGGCTACACCTTC. This codes for CASSLDRDYGYTF.

The chain joins TRBV11-2 to TRBJ2-1; 11 bases line up with TRBD2. Germline V gene data show CDR1 as SGHAT and CDR2 as FQNNGV. This CDR3 region has 15 residues. Unmatched junction bases numbered 6, after V lost 5 bases and J lost 6 bases. The CDR3 DNA reads TGTGCCAGCAGCCCCGGGACTAGCGGTAGCAATGAGCAGTTCTTC. Its translation: CASSPGTSGSNEQFF.

The chain employs TRBV10-3 and TRBJ1-1, with 9 bases lining up with TRBD1. After removal of 6 bases from V and 2 bases from J, the junction contained 4 bases not matched to a gene. The CDR3 runs 14 residues. The germline CDR1 and CDR2 sequences are ENHRY and SYGVKD. The CDR3: CAIRKGQGNTEAFF. CDR3 DNA: TGTGCCATCAGGAAGGGACAGGGTAACACTGAAGCTTTCTTT.

The sample holds one count of this clone. The V call is TRBV6-1, the J call TRBJ2-7; weak D call: TRBD1 (6 bases). CDR1 and CDR2 (germline): MNHNS, SASEGT. The CDR3 is 14 amino acids. V lost 8 bases to trimming and J lost 1 base, with 15 bases between them. The CDR3: CASLGPQGSYEQYF. The CDR3 DNA reads as TGTGCCAGCCTAGGGCCCCAGGGGTCCTACGAGCAGTACTTC.

The chain is built from TRBV30 and TRBJ1-2; 11 positions match TRBD1. Trimming removed 1 base from V and 4 bases from J; junction bases left unmatched: 8. The germline CDR1 and CDR2 sequences are GTSNPN and SVGIG (reference sequence). This CDR3 is 16 amino acids long. In nucleotides, the CDR3 is TGTGCCTGGAGTGACACCGGGACAGGGGGAATCTATGGCTACACCTTC. It codes for CAWSDTGTGGIYGYTF.

This rearrangement joins TRBV11-3 to TRBJ2-3, with TRBD2 identical over 8 bases. This CDR3 region has 15 residues. The junction had 6 bases not matched to a gene; V was cut back by 3 bases and J by 4 bases. CDR1 SGHNT and CDR2 YENEEA come from the germline V gene. The CDR3 coding sequence is TGTGCCAGCAGCTTGGGACTAGGTACATCAGATACGCAGTATTTT. It encodes CASSLGLGTSDTQYF.

V usage is TRBV7-6 and J usage is TRBJ1-3; 7 bases map to TRBD1. CDR3 length: 15 amino acids. Germline V lookup: CDR1 SGHVS, CDR2 FNYEAQ. V trimming: 1 base; J trimming: 0 bases; junction bases outside the gene matches: 0. The CDR3 bases are TGTGCCAGCAGCTTAGACAGGGGCTCTGGAAACACCATATATTTT. Translating it yields CASSLDRGSGNTIYF.

This chain links TRBV28 with TRBJ1-6; maybe TRBD1 (5 bases). Trimming took off 2 bases at V and 9 bases at J, with 8 bases between the two ends. Germline assignment: CDR1 MDHEN and CDR2 SYDVKM. This CDR3 spans 13 amino acids. The CDR3 here is CASSLARVSPLHF. Written as DNA, the CDR3 is TGTGCCAGCAGTTTAGCCAGGGTTTCACCCCTCCACTTT.

This clone was found a few times. The rearrangement joins TRBV9 to TRBJ2-3; D remains ambiguous. V lost 0 bases, J lost 4 bases, and 12 bases lay in between. The CDR3 length is 15 residues. Germline V lookup: CDR1 SGDLS, CDR2 YYNGEE. The CDR3 coding sequence is TGTGCCAGCAGCGTAGGTCTTTTGGGCGCAGATACGCAGTATTTT. Amino acids: CASSVGLLGADTQYF.

This clone was counted only a few times. The chain carries TRBV5-4 and TRBJ2-4; TRBD2 might be the D (6 bases). Germline values: CDR1 SGHNT, CDR2 YYREEE (reference sequence). This CDR3 region has 13 residues. V was trimmed by 5 bases and J by 5 bases, leaving 11 bases between them. CDR3 bases: TGTGCCAGCAGGGCCGGGACTCAAAACATTCAGTACTTC. It is translated as CASRAGTQNIQYF. Complete variable domain (other parts from reference TRBV5-4 and TRBJ2-4): ETGVTQSPTHLIKTRGQQVTLRCSSQSGHNTVSWYQQALGQGPQFIFQYYREEENGRGNFPPRFSGLQFPNYSSELNVNALELDDSALYLCASRAGTQNIQYFGAGTRLSVL.

V gene TRBV5-5 combines with J gene TRBJ2-7; D uncertain. Trimming pared 2 bases from V and 2 bases from J, leaving 11 bases between. CDR3 length: 14 residues. Germline CDR1 reads SGHKS; CDR2 reads YYEKEE (reference sequence). The CDR3 bases are TGTGCCAGCAGCTTTGAACAGACAACCTACGAGCAGTACTTC. Translation gives CASSFEQTTYEQYF. Combining the CDR3 with reference TRBV5-5 and TRBJ2-7 gives the whole variable domain DAGVTQSPTHLIKTRGQQVTLRCSPISGHKSVSWYQQVLGQGPQFIFQYYEKEERGRGNFPDRFSARQFPNYSSELNVNALLLGDSALYLCASSFEQTTYEQYFGPGTRLTVT.

The chain recombines TRBV10-2 with TRBJ2-1, with 9 positions matching TRBD2. The CDR3 spans 15 residues. Germline V gene sequence: CDR1 WSHSY, CDR2 SAAADI. The trim removed 2 bases at V and 3 bases at J, leaving 2 bases unmatched. The CDR3 loop is CASSEAGGGYNEQFF. CDR3 coding DNA: TGCGCCAGCAGTGAGGCGGGAGGGGGCTACAATGAGCAGTTCTTC.

The rearrangement joins TRBV5-1 to TRBJ2-1; tentatively, D is TRBD1 (6 bases). CDR3 length: 17 amino acids. In germline, CDR1 is SGHRS, CDR2 YFSETQ. The V gene lost 4 bases and the J gene lost 7 bases, with 24 bases spanning the gap. CDR3: CASSLAIQGAWSNEQFF. As DNA, the CDR3 is TGCGCCAGCAGCCTAGCAATACAGGGCGCGTGGTCTAATGAGCAGTTCTTC.

The V call is TRBV27, the J call TRBJ2-7; 8 positions agree with TRBD1. V gave up 3 bases and J gave up 5 bases; unmatched junction bases: 6. Germline lookup yields CDR1 MNHEY and CDR2 SMNVEV (reference sequence). This CDR3 spans 14 amino acids. The CDR3 DNA sequence: TGTGCCAGCAGTTTGGGAGACAGGGGCCACGAGCAGTACTTC. Translating gives CASSLGDRGHEQYF.

CDR3 DNA: TGTGCCAGCAACCGAGGTGGGGCATCCACTGAAGCTTTCTTT. Residues: CASNRGGASTEAFF. The genes are TRBV7-9 and TRBJ1-1; TRBD1 might be the D (5 bases). Per the germline V gene, CDR1 is SEHNR and CDR2 is FQNEAQ (reference sequence). V lost 7 bases and J lost 4, with 16 bases in between. CDR3 length: 14 residues.

The chain employs TRBV6-1 and TRBJ2-3; D is uncertain. The V and J ends lost 7 bases and 4 bases respectively, with 15 bases between them. This CDR3 comprises 14 residues. Germline CDR1 is MNHNS and CDR2 is SASEGT. The CDR3 region is CASIYRVWADTQYF. In nucleotides, the CDR3 is TGTGCCAGCATTTATCGGGTGTGGGCAGATACGCAGTATTTT.

This clone was observed a handful of times. V is TRBV5-4 and J is TRBJ2-2, with 10 bases fitting TRBD2. The germline CDR1 and CDR2 sequences are SGHNT and YYREEE (reference sequence). J was trimmed by 5 bases and V by 1 base; bases with no gene match: 5. The CDR3 totals 16 residues. The CDR3 reads CASSLQAGGRTGELFF. The CDR3 nucleotides are TGTGCCAGCAGCTTGCAAGCGGGGGGGCGAACCGGGGAGCTGTTTTTT.

The rearrangement uses TRBV9 and TRBJ2-1, with D unclear. From germline, CDR1 is SGDLS and CDR2 YYNGEE. The CDR3 is made up of 14 amino acids. V was pared by 0 bases and J by 3 bases, with 7 bases between. The chain's CDR3 is CASSVAPSYNEQFF. CDR3 DNA sequence: TGTGCCAGCAGCGTAGCCCCCAGCTACAATGAGCAGTTCTTC.

This chain uses TRBV4-3 with TRBJ2-5, with TRBD1 matching over 8 bases. The ends lost 3 bases at V and 3 bases at J; junction bases unmatched: 3. The CDR3 runs 14 residues. CDR1 is LGHNA and CDR2 is YSLEER in the germline V gene. The CDR3 spells CASSHQTGEETQYF. CDR3 DNA: TGCGCCAGCAGCCACCAGACAGGGGAAGAGACCCAGTACTTC.

The V and J genes are TRBV30 and TRBJ1-4; 9 bases are shared with TRBD1. This CDR3 is 15 amino acids long. J gave up 8 bases and V 3 bases, and 10 bases lay outside the gene matches. Germline CDR1 is GTSNPN and CDR2 is SVGIG (reference sequence). Written as DNA, the CDR3 is TGTGCCTGGAGCGCAGACAGGGGGAGAGGAGAAAAACTGTTTTTT. Translating gives CAWSADRGRGEKLFF.

The CDR3 DNA reads TGCGCCAGCAGCCAACCGGGACAGGATTACGAGCAGTACTTC. Translated, it gives CASSQPGQDYEQYF. J is TRBJ2-7 and V is TRBV10-1; 8 nucleotides line up with TRBD1. CDR3 length equals 14 residues. Trimming took 6 bases from V and 4 from J; bases not matched to a gene: 8. Germline loops: CDR1 WNHNN, CDR2 SYGVQD (reference sequence).

The V call is TRBV10-1, the J call TRBJ1-1, with D possibly matching TRBD1 (6 bases). Trimming took 0 bases from V and 11 from J, leaving 22 bases between them. Germline V gene lookup returns CDR1 WNHNN and CDR2 SYGVQD (reference sequence). This CDR3 spans 16 amino acids. As DNA, the CDR3 is TGCGCCAGCAGTGAGTCCGCCGCTTTCAGGTCAAGGGGGGCTTTCTTT. It translates to CASSESAAFRSRGAFF.

The gene calls are TRBV7-9 and TRBJ1-3, with unresolved D. Germline CDR1 is SEHNR and CDR2 is FQNEAQ (reference sequence). The CDR3 is 14 amino acids. V lost 0 bases and J 4 bases, leaving 7 bases between the germline ends. In DNA form, the CDR3 reads TGTGCCAGCAGCTTAGCGGTGGCCGGAAACACCATATATTTT. Translating it yields CASSLAVAGNTIYF.

The chain couples TRBV18 to TRBJ1-1; 8 positions agree with TRBD1. Germline V CDR1 and CDR2: KGHSH, LQKENI. V trimming: 8 bases; J trimming: 1 base; junction bases outside the gene matches: 3. This CDR3 has 13 residues. The CDR3 sequence: CASATGENTEAFF. CDR3 DNA: TGTGCCAGCGCGACAGGGGAGAACACTGAAGCTTTCTTT.

The rearrangement uses TRBV7-2 and TRBJ1-1, with D maybe TRBD1 (6 bases). V dropped 4 bases and J dropped 4 bases, with 19 bases sitting between them. The CDR3 covers 16 residues. Germline CDR1 SGHTA, CDR2 FQGNSA. CDR3 amino acids: CASSSSIAGGITEAFF. The CDR3 DNA reads TGTGCCAGCAGCTCGTCTATAGCGGGGGGCATCACTGAAGCTTTCTTT.

Turning to this clone: Other nucleotide sequences from this sample produce the same CDR3. The chain carries TRBV19 and TRBJ2-7, with TRBD2 as a possible D gene (6 bases). The V end lost 3 bases, the J end lost 0 bases, and 18 bases lay between the germline ends. There are 17 residues in the CDR3. From germline, CDR1 is LNHDA and CDR2 SQIVND (reference sequence). CDR3 sequence reads: CASSILMTGTGSYEQYF. CDR3 bases: TGTGCCAGTAGTATCCTAATGACTGGGACTGGCTCCTACGAGCAGTACTTC. Using reference TRBV19 and TRBJ2-7 for the parts outside the CDR3, the full variable domain is DGGITQSPKYLFRKEGQNVTLSCEQNLNHDAMYWYRQDPGQGLRLIYYSQIVNDFQKGDIAEGYSVSREKKESFPLTVTSAQKNPTAFYLCASSILMTGTGSYEQYFGPGTRLTVT.